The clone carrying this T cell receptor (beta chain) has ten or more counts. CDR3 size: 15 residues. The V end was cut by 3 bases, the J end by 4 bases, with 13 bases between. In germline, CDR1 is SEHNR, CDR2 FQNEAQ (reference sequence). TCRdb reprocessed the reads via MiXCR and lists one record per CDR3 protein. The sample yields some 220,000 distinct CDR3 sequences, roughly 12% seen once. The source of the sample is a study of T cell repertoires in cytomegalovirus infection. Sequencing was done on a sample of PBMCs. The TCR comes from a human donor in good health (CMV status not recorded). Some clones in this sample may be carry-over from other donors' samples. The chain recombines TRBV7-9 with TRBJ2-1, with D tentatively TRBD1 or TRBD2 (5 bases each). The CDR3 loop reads CASSFGDGLYNEQFF. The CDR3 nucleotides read TGTGCCAGCAGCTTTGGGGACGGTCTTTACAATGAGCAGTTCTTC.